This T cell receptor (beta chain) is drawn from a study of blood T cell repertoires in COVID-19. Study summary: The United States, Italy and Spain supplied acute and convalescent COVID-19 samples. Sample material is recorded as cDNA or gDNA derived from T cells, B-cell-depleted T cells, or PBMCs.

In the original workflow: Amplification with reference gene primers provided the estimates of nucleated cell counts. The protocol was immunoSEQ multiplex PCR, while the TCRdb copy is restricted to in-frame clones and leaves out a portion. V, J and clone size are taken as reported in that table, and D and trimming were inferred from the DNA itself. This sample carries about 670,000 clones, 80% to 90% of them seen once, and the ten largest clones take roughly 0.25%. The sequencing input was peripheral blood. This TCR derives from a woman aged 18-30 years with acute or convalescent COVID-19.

CDR3 DNA sequence: TGTGCCAGCAGTTACGCAGGCCGATACGAGCAGTACTTC. Its protein is CASSYAGRYEQYF. The chain is built from TRBV6-5 and TRBJ2-7; D not resolved. Germline V gives CDR1 MNHEY, CDR2 SVGAGI. V was cut by 2 bases and J by 4 bases, with 9 bases left in between. CDR3 size: 13 residues.